This T cell receptor beta chain was documented in a study of identical twins. Overall study results and limits: The study found that models underestimated out-of-frame TCR alpha sharing in monozygotic twins.

Template switching added a universal primer site; cDNA carried unique molecular identifiers. One entry per CDR3 protein, called by TCRdb with MiXCR from the 5' RACE reads. The data hold about 390,000 distinct CDR3 sequences, with 9% observed a single time. From germline, CDR1 is SGHRS and CDR2 YFSETQ. This CDR3 is 14 amino acids long. With 4 bases removed from V and 3 bases from J, the gap between germline ends came to 13 bases. In this sample, this clonotype turned up a few times. Antigen: not known. The V and J genes are TRBV5-1 and TRBJ1-2, with D perhaps TRBD1 (6 bases). The sequencing input was naive T cells sorted from blood. The sequence was obtained from a woman between 50 and 59 years old in good health. The CDR3 protein is CASSAGVGDYGYTF. The CDR3 DNA follows: TGCGCCAGCAGCGCAGGGGTTGGGGACTATGGCTACACCTTC.